The present T cell receptor beta chain was sequenced within a study of cytomegalovirus exposure and HLA in healthy donors listed by TCRdb under 2017. Regarding the complete study: According to a later analysis, one platform produced both the 100 to 150 validation repertoires and the 666 repertoires of the first cohort. The study was designed to test whether signatures of past pathogen exposure could be identified by cataloging public T cell receptors. A separate validation cohort of over 95 different subjects was used in addition to the roughly 700-subject first cohort. To predict cytomegalovirus infection status, the study brought together high-throughput TCR immunosequencing, statistical association of individual TCRs with disease status, and machine learning.

As concerns this clone: The specificity of this receptor is unknown. Within one base of it there is no much larger clone, and no base qualities were kept.

General study outcomes and caveats: A later analysis lacked HLA typing for the validation cohort, so it scored co-occurrence in that cohort across all 120 or so repertoires. The classifier was reported to diagnose cytomegalovirus status with high specificity and sensitivity in both the original and validation cohorts. Across donors, most TCR sequences were observed very rarely, whereas some public TCRs were present in many individuals. Subsequent analysis determined that TCRs grouped into clusters in the first cohort also showed a tendency toward co-occurrence across the 120 validation repertoires, and approximately 93% of cluster scores exceeded 0. Three of the identified cytomegalovirus-associated TCR beta chains were confirmed in vitro to be specific for cytomegalovirus antigens. It was suggested by the authors that the approach could potentially be generalized to other disease states and immunological phenotypes. The study listed approximately 150 TCR beta chains as associated with cytomegalovirus.

From cysteine to phenylalanine, the CDR3 is 14 amino acids long. Kept here is only the CDR3 DNA, which spans 42 bases and is read in frame from base 1. Via the germline V gene, CDR1 is MDHEN and CDR2 SYDVKM. Trimming takes 3 bases from V and 6 bases from J, and the germline ends sit 14 bases apart. Separate from the approximately 690-subject first cohort, the validation cohort of some 130 subjects was the group to which the donors belonged. Receptors were amplified or captured by the immunoSEQ multiplex PCR assay. The source study handled its data this way. A statistical classification framework was built for diagnosing cytomegalovirus status from the catalog of TCR beta chain sequences. Entries here come from immuneACCESS through TCRdb and include only in-frame sequences with V and J called. Some clones fail to appear in such tables; in the studies checked, an unresolved V gene covers under half of the shortfall, and the cause of the remainder is unknown. V and J calls and clone size are given by that table; D and trimming were obtained from the DNA. The sample yields under 200,000 clones; about 81% were counted once. Roughly 1.2% of the sample rests with the top ten.

Sequencing used PBMCs. The V gene is TRBV28 and the J gene is TRBJ2-5, with the D gene not confidently named. The TCR was taken from a woman in her 30s in good health and CMV-seronegative. The DNA sequence is TGTGCCAGCAGTTTGCCAATCGCGGCGCAGACCCAGTACTTC. Its translation is CASSLPIAAQTQYF.